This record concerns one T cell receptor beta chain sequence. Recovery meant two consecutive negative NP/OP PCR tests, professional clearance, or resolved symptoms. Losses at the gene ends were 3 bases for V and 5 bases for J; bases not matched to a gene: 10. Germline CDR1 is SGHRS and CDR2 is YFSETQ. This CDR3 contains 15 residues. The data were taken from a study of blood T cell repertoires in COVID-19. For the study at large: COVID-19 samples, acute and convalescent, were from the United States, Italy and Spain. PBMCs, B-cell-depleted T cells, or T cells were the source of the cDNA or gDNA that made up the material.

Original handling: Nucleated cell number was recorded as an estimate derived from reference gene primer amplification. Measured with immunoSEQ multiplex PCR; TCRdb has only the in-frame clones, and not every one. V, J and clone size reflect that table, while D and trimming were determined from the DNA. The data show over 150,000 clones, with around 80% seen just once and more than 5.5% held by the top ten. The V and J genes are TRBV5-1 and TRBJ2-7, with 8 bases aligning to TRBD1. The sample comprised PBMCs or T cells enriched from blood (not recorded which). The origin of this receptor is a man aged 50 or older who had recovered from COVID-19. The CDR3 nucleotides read TGCGCCAGCAGCTGGACAGGGTTCGGGCGAGACGAGCAGTACTTC. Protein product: CASSWTGFGRDEQYF.